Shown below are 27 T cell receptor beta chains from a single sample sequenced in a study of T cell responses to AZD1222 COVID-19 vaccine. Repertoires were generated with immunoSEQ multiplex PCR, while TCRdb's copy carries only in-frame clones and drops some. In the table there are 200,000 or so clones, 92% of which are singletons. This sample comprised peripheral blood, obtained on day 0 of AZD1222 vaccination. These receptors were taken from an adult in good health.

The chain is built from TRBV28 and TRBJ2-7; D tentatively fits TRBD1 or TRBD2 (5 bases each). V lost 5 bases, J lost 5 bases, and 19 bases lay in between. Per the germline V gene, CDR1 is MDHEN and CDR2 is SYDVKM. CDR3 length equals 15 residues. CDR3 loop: CASSQSGTDAHEQYV. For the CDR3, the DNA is TGTGCCAGCAGTCAATCCGGGACCGACGCCCACGAGCAGTACGTC.

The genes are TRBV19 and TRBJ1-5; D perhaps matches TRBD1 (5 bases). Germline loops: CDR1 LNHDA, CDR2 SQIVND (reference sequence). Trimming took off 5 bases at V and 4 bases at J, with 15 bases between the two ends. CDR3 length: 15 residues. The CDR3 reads CASSWAGGSNQPQHF. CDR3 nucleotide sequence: TGTGCCAGTAGTTGGGCCGGGGGATCGAATCAGCCCCAGCATTTT. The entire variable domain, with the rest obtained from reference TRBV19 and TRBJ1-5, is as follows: DGGITQSPKYLFRKEGQNVTLSCEQNLNHDAMYWYRQDPGQGLRLIYYSQIVNDFQKGDIAEGYSVSREKKESFPLTVTSAQKNPTAFYLCASSWAGGSNQPQHFGDGTRLSIL.

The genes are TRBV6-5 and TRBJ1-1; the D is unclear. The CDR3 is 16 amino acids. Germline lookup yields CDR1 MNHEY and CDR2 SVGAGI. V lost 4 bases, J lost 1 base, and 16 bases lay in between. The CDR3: CASSSSYQTGNTEAFF. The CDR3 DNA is TGTGCCAGCAGTTCATCATATCAAACGGGGAACACTGAAGCTTTCTTT.

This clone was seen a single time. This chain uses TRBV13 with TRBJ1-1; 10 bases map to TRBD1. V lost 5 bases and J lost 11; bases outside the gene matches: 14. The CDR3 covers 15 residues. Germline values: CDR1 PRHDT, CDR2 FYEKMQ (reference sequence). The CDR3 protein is CASSQPRTGGLRAFF. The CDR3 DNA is TGTGCCAGCAGCCAGCCCCGGACAGGGGGGCTTAGGGCTTTCTTT.

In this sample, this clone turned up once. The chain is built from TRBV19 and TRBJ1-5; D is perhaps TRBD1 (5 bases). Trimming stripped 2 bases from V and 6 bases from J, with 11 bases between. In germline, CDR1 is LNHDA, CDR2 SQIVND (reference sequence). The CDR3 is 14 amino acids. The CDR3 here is CASSITGVAQPQHF. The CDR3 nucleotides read TGTGCCAGTAGTATAACGGGGGTGGCTCAGCCCCAGCATTTT.

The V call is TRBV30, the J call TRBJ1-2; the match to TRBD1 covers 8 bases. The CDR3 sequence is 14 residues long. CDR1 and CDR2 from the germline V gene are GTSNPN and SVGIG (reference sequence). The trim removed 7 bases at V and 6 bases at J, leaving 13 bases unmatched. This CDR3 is CAFLPPTGVNGYTF. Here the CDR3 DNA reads TGTGCCTTCCTACCTCCGACAGGGGTAAATGGCTACACCTTC.

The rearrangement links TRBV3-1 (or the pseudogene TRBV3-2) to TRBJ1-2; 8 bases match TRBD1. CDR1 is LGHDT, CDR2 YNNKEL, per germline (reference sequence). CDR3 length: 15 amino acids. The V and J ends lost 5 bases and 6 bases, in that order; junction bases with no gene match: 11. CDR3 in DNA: TGTGCCAGCAGCGCCCGGGACAGGAGTTCGAATGGCTACACCTTC. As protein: CASSARDRSSNGYTF.

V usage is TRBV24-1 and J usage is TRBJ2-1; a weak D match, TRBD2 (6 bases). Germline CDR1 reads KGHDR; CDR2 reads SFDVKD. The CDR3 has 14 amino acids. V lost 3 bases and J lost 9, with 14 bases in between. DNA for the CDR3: TGTGCCACCAGTGATCGGGACTCCGGGGTTGAGCAGTTCTTC. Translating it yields CATSDRDSGVEQFF.

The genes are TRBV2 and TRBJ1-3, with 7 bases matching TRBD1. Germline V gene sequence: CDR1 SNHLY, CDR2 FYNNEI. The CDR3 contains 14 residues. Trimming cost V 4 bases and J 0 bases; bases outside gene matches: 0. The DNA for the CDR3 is TGTGCCAGCAGTGGACAGGGCTCTGGAAACACCATATATTTT. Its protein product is CASSGQGSGNTIYF. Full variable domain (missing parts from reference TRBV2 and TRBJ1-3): EPEVTQTPSHQVTQMGQEVILRCVPISNHLYFYWYRQILGQKVEFLVSFYNNEISEKSEIFDDQFSVERPDGSNFTLKIRSTKLEDSAMYFCASSGQGSGNTIYFGEGSWLTVV.

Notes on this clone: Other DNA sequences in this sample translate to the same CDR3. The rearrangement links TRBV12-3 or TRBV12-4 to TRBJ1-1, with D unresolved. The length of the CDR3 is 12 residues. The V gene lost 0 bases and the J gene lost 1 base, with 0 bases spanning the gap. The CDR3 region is CASSLANTEAFF. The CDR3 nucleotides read TGTGCCAGCAGTTTAGCGAACACTGAAGCTTTCTTT.

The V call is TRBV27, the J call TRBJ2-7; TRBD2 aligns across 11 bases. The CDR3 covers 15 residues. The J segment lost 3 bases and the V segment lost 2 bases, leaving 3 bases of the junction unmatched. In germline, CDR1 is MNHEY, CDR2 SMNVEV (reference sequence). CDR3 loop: CASSLTSGGFYEQYV. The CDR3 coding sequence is TGTGCCAGCAGTTTAACTAGCGGGGGTTTCTACGAGCAGTACGTC.

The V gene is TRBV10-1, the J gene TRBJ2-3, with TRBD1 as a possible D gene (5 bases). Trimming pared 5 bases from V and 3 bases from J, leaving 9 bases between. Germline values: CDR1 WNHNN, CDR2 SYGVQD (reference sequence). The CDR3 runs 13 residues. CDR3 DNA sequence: TGCGCCAGCAGTCCGACAGCAACAGATACGCAGTATTTT. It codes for CASSPTATDTQYF.

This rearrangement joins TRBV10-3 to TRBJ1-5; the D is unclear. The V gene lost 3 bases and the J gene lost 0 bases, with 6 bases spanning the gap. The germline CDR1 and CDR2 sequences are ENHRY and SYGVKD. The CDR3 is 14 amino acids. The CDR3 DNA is TGTGCCATCAGTGACGGGGATAGCAATCAGCCCCAGCATTTT. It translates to CAISDGDSNQPQHF.

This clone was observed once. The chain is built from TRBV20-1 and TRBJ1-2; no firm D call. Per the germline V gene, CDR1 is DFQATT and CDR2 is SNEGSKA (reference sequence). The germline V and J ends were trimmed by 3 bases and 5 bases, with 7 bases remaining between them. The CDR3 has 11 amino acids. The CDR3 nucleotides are TGCAGTGCTAGGCCAGCTTATGGCTACACCTTC. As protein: CSARPAYGYTF.

DNA of the CDR3: TGCGCCAGCAGCTTGGGTCCGCCAGGGGTGCTGGACACCATATATTTT. Its translation: CASSLGPPGVLDTIYF. The rearrangement joins TRBV5-1 to TRBJ1-3; D might be TRBD1 (6 bases). Germline V gene sequence: CDR1 SGHRS, CDR2 YFSETQ. The CDR3 runs to 16 residues. Trimming stripped 0 bases from V and 8 bases from J, with 18 bases between.

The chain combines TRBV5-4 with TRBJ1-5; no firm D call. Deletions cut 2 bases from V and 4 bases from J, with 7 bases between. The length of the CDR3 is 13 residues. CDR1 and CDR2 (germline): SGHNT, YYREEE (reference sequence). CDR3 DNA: TGTGCCAGCAGCTTACAGCCAAATCAGCCCCAGCATTTT. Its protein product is CASSLQPNQPQHF.

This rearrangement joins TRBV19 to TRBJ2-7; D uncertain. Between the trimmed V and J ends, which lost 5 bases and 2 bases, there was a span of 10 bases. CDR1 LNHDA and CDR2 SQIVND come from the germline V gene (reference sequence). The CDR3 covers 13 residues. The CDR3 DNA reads TGTGCCAGTAGTCCCGGACCGACCTACGAGCAGTACTTC. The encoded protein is CASSPGPTYEQYF.

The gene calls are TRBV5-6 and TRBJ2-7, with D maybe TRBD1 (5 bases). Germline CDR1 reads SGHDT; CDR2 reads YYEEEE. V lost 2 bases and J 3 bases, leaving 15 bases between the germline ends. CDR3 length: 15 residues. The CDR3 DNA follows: TGTGCCAGCAGCTTAACAGACCTAGGGGACTACGAGCAGTACTTC. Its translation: CASSLTDLGDYEQYF.

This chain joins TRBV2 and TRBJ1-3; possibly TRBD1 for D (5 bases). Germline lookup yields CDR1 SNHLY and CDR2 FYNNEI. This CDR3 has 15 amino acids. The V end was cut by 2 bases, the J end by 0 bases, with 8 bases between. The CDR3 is CASSELGTSGNTIYF. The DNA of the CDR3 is TGTGCCAGCAGTGAACTAGGGACCTCTGGAAACACCATATATTTT.

The CDR3 bases are TGTGCCAGCAGCCTCGGAGGGGGAAATGCCCACTATGGCTACACCTTC. Amino acids: CASSLGGGNAHYGYTF. The gene calls are TRBV3-1 (or the pseudogene TRBV3-2) and TRBJ1-2, with D tentatively TRBD1 (6 bases). There are 16 residues in the CDR3. Looked up from germline, CDR1 is LGHDT and CDR2 is YNNKEL (reference sequence). V lost 4 bases and J lost 3, with 18 bases in between.

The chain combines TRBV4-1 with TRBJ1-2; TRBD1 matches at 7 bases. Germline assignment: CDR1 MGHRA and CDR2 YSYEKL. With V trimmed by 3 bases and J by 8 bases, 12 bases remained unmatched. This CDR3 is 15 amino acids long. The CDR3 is CASSHQEDRAGGYTF. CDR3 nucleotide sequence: TGCGCCAGCAGCCACCAGGAAGACAGGGCGGGAGGCTACACCTTC.

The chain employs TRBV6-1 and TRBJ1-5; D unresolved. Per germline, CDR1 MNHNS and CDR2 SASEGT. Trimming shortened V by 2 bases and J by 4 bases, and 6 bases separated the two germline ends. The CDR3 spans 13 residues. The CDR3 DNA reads TGTGCCAGCAGTGAATCGCCGAATCAGCCCCAGCATTTT. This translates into CASSESPNQPQHF.

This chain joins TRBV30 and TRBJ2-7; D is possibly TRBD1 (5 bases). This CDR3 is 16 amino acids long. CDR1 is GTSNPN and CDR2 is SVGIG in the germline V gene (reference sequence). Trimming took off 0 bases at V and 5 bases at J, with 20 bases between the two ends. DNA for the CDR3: TGTGCCTGGAGTGTAGGTAGCAGGGCATCTGGAAACGAGCAGTACTTC. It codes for CAWSVGSRASGNEQYF.

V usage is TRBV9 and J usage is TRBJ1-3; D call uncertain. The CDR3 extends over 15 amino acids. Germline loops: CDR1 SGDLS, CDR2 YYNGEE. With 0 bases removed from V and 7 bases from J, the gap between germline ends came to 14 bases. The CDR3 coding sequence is TGTGCCAGCAGCGTAGACCCCGCGGCGGGGAACACCATATATTTT. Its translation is CASSVDPAAGNTIYF.

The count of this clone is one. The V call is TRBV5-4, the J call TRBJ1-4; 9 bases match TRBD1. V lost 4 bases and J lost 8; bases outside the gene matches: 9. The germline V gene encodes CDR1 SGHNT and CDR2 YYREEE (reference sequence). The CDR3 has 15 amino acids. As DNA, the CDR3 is TGTGCCAGCAGCCTGGACAGGGGCCGGGGGGAAAAACTGTTTTTT. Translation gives CASSLDRGRGEKLFF.

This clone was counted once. This chain's CDR3 is CASGQEAFF. The CDR3 DNA follows: TGTGCCAGTGGGCAGGAAGCTTTCTTT. The V call is TRBV19, the J call TRBJ1-1; no definite D call. The V gene lost 8 bases and the J gene lost 8 bases, with 6 bases spanning the gap. From germline, CDR1 is LNHDA and CDR2 SQIVND (reference sequence). The CDR3 is 9 residues long.

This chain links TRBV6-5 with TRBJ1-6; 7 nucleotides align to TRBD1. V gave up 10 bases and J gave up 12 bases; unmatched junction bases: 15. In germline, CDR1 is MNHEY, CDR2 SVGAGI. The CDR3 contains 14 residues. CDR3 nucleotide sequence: TGTGCCATACCATTGGGACAGAGATGGTTACCCCTCCACTTT. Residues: CAIPLGQRWLPLHF.